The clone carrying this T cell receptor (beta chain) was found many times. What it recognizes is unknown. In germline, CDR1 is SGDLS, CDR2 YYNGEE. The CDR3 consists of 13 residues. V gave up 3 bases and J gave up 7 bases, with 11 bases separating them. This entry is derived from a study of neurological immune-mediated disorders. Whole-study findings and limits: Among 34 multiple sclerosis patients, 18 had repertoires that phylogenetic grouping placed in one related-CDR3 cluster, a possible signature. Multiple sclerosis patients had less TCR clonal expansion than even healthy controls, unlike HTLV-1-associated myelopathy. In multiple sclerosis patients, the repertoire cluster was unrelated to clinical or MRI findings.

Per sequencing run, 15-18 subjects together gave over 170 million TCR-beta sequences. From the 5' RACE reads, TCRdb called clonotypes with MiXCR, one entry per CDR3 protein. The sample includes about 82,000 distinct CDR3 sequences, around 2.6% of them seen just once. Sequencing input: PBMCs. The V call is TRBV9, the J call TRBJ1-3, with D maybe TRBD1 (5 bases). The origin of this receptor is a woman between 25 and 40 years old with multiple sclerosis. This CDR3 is CASSDRRSNTIYF. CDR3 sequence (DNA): TGTGCCAGCAGCGACAGGAGGAGCAACACCATATATTTT.